This is a list of T cell receptor beta chains from one sample in a study of brain T cells in children with intractable seizures. The method was immunoSEQ multiplex PCR; TCRdb's version includes in-frame clones alone and lacks a portion of them. The sample has about 350,000 clones; nearly 95% are singletons. This material consisted of peripheral blood, taken 5 to 6 months after surgery. The receptor set was obtained from a boy in the first two years of life with tuberous sclerosis and intractable seizures. CDR3s include the opening cysteine and the closing phenylalanine or tryptophan. The order of the fields is V gene, J gene, clone size, D gene, CDR3 protein, CDR3 DNA. A D gene is named only where the DNA matches it firmly. The listing skips clone size in some rows; elsewhere it reads once, few, many or a size class.

TRBV29-1,TRBJ1-1,.,.,CSVEALTKNTEAFF,TGCAGCGTTGAAGCCCTGACAAAGAACACTGAAGCTTTCTTT
TRBV4-1,TRBJ1-2,.,.,CASSQEGGAPMGYTF,TGCGCCAGCAGCCAAGAAGGAGGGGCCCCGATGGGCTACACCTTC
TRBV4-1,TRBJ1-2,once,.,CASSQDGHREIGTHGYTF,TGCGCCAGCAGCCAAGATGGGCACAGGGAGATCGGTACCCATGGCTACACCTTC
TRBV12-3/TRBV12-4,TRBJ1-2,.,.,CASSLISDYGYTF,TGTGCCAGCAGTTTAATATCAGACTATGGCTACACCTTC
TRBV24-1,TRBJ1-1,.,TRBD1,CATSANDRVGTEAFF,TGTGCCACCAGTGCTAACGACAGGGTGGGTACTGAAGCTTTCTTT
TRBV10-3,TRBJ2-7,.,TRBD1,CAISEGTDNTYEQYF,TGTGCCATCAGTGAGGGGACAGATAACACCTACGAGCAGTACTTC
TRBV25-1,TRBJ2-5,.,.,CASSESKGTETQYF,TGTGCCAGCAGTGAATCGAAGGGGACGGAGACCCAGTACTTC
TRBV7-8,TRBJ2-1,.,TRBD1,CASSSAGTGHHNEQFF,TGTGCCAGCAGCTCAGCAGGGACAGGACACCACAATGAGCAGTTCTTC
TRBV6-5,TRBJ1-5,.,.,CASSYSSNQPQHF,TGTGCCAGCAGTTACTCGAGCAATCAGCCCCAGCATTTT
TRBV7-3,TRBJ2-4,.,TRBD2,CASSPRLAGKNIQYF,TGTGCCAGCAGCCCCCGACTAGCGGGCAAAAACATTCAGTACTTC
TRBV6-5,TRBJ2-5,.,TRBD2,CAAERGSLQKETQYF,TGTGCCGCGGAGCGGGGGTCTCTTCAGAAAGAGACCCAGTACTTC
TRBV11-3,TRBJ2-3,.,TRBD1,CASSFVGTGEDTQYF,TGTGCCAGCAGCTTCGTTGGGACAGGGGAAGATACGCAGTATTTT
TRBV4-1,TRBJ2-7,.,TRBD1,CASSQGDTGTGGYEQYF,TGCGCCAGCAGCCAAGGAGATACCGGGACAGGGGGCTACGAGCAGTACTTC
TRBV2,TRBJ1-1,once,TRBD1,CASSGEMTGSTEAFF,TGTGCCAGCAGTGGGGAGATGACAGGGAGCACTGAAGCTTTCTTT
TRBV20-1,TRBJ1-1,.,TRBD1,CSARDRAKAFF,TGCAGTGCCAGGGACAGGGCAAAGGCTTTCTTT
TRBV3-1/TRBV3-2,TRBJ2-2,.,.,CASSQIYTGELFF,TGTGCCAGCAGCCAGATATACACCGGGGAGCTGTTTTTT
TRBV4-1,TRBJ1-2,.,.,CASSQGNYGYTF,TGCGCCAGCAGCCAGGGTAACTATGGCTACACCTTC
TRBV3-1/TRBV3-2,TRBJ2-7,.,TRBD1,CASSRQGAYEQYF,TGTGCCAGCAGCCGACAGGGGGCCTACGAGCAGTACTTC
TRBV30,TRBJ1-3,.,.,CAWSVSRGGPGNTIYF,TGTGCCTGGAGTGTATCCCGCGGGGGCCCTGGAAACACCATATATTTT
TRBV5-1,TRBJ2-1,.,TRBD2,CASSVRTSHNEQFF,TGCGCCAGCAGCGTAAGGACTAGCCACAATGAGCAGTTCTTC
TRBV7-9,TRBJ2-7,.,.,CASTLFVGNEQYF,TGTGCCAGCACCCTCTTTGTTGGGAACGAGCAGTACTTC
TRBV5-5,TRBJ2-5,once,TRBD1,CASRNLQGAGETQYF,TGTGCCAGCAGAAACCTACAGGGGGCAGGAGAGACCCAGTACTTC
TRBV4-1,TRBJ1-1,.,.,CASSQVWAEGNMNTEAFF,TGCGCCAGCAGCCAAGTGTGGGCCGAGGGGAACATGAACACTGAAGCTTTCTTT
TRBV19,TRBJ1-1,.,TRBD1,CASSTQTGTGPEAFF,TGTGCCAGTAGTACCCAGACAGGGACCGGACCTGAAGCTTTCTTT
TRBV5-6,TRBJ2-5,once,TRBD1,CASSVGQAQETQYF,TGTGCCAGCAGCGTGGGACAGGCTCAAGAGACCCAGTACTTC
TRBV27,TRBJ1-2,.,TRBD1,CASSTRQGGGYTF,TGTGCCAGCAGTACCAGACAGGGTGGGGGCTACACCTTC
TRBV28,TRBJ1-2,.,.,CASSSPSGMIHGYTF,TGTGCCAGCAGTTCCCCTTCGGGAATGATCCATGGCTACACCTTC
TRBV18,TRBJ2-1,.,.,CASTTGGEQFF,TGTGCCAGCACAACCGGGGGTGAGCAGTTCTTC
TRBV6-1,TRBJ2-7,few,TRBD2,CASSAPSGSVLYEQYF,TGTGCCAGCAGTGCCCCTAGCGGGAGCGTCCTCTACGAGCAGTACTTC
TRBV6-5,TRBJ1-5,.,TRBD1,CASKTSGQAQLAQHF,TGTGCCAGCAAAACCTCCGGACAGGCGCAATTGGCCCAGCATTTT
TRBV21-1,TRBJ1-6,.,.,CASSKIPRAYNSPLHF,TGTGCCAGCAGCAAAATTCCAAGGGCCTATAATTCACCCCTCCACTTT
TRBV19,TRBJ1-1,.,.,CASSIPLGHTEAFF,TGTGCCAGTAGTATACCCCTCGGCCACACTGAAGCTTTCTTT
TRBV9,TRBJ1-1,.,TRBD1,CASRLIIDRGSNTEAFF,TGTGCCAGCAGACTCATCATAGACAGGGGTTCGAACACTGAAGCTTTCTTT
TRBV9,TRBJ2-5,.,TRBD2,CASSVAGGETQYF,TGTGCCAGCAGCGTAGCGGGGGGGGAGACCCAGTACTTC
TRBV28,TRBJ2-7,.,TRBD2,CASSGSGTKLYEQYF,TGTGCCAGCAGCGGGTCCGGGACTAAGCTTTACGAGCAGTACTTC
TRBV30,TRBJ2-5,.,.,CAWTPGYQETQYF,TGTGCCTGGACCCCTGGGTACCAAGAGACCCAGTACTTC
TRBV11-2,TRBJ2-5,.,.,CASSPHAHETQYF,TGTGCCAGCAGCCCCCATGCTCACGAGACCCAGTACTTC
TRBV19,TRBJ2-1,.,TRBD2,CASTSGYNEQFF,TGTGCCAGTACTAGCGGATACAATGAGCAGTTCTTC
TRBV5-6,TRBJ1-2,.,.,CASSLFKSYTF,TGTGCCAGCAGCTTGTTCAAGTCTTACACCTTC
TRBV28,TRBJ2-7,.,.,CASGGALYEQYF,TGTGCCTCAGGGGGGGCTCTCTACGAGCAGTACTTC
TRBV7-9,TRBJ2-5,.,.,CASSIGRLETQYF,TGTGCCAGCAGTATCGGACGGCTAGAGACCCAGTACTTC
TRBV7-9,TRBJ2-7,.,TRBD1,CASTGGGQGVGEQYF,TGTGCCAGCACCGGAGGGGGACAGGGGGTAGGGGAGCAGTACTTC
TRBV5-1,TRBJ1-3,.,.,CASSLIPSSGNTIYF,TGCGCCAGCAGCTTGATCCCGAGCTCTGGAAACACCATATATTTT
TRBV20-1,TRBJ1-3,.,.,CSASVGSSGNTIYF,TGCAGTGCTAGTGTCGGAAGCTCTGGAAACACCATATATTTT
TRBV5-4,TRBJ1-3,few,.,CGASLNSGNTIYF,TGCGGCGCCAGCCTTAACTCTGGAAACACCATATATTTT
TRBV5-6,TRBJ1-3,.,.,CASSPAYSGNTIYF,TGTGCCAGCAGCCCAGCCTACTCTGGAAACACCATATATTTT
TRBV4-1,TRBJ2-7,.,.,CASSQPDSYEQYF,TGCGCCAGCAGCCAGCCCGACAGCTACGAGCAGTACTTC
TRBV20-1,TRBJ1-2,few,.,CSNQGYTF,TGCAGTAATCAGGGCTACACCTTC
TRBV11-1,TRBJ2-2,.,TRBD1,CASSGQANTGELFF,TGTGCCAGCAGCGGACAGGCAAACACCGGGGAGCTGTTTTTT
TRBV7-6,TRBJ2-1,.,TRBD2,CASSTPSSGVDNEQFF,TGTGCCAGCAGCACCCCTAGCAGCGGGGTCGACAATGAGCAGTTCTTC
TRBV5-1,TRBJ2-4,.,.,CASSLGKGGDIQYF,TGCGCCAGCAGCTTGGGGAAGGGTGGAGACATTCAGTACTTC
TRBV23-1,TRBJ2-7,.,.,CASSQSGLKGTSSYEQYF,TGCGCCAGCAGTCAATCGGGGCTGAAGGGAACGAGCTCCTACGAGCAGTACTTC
TRBV24-1,TRBJ2-1,.,.,CATRGLNNEQFF,TGTGCCACCAGAGGACTCAACAATGAGCAGTTCTTC
TRBV18,TRBJ2-5,.,TRBD2,CASSPGLAGVETQYF,TGTGCCAGCTCACCGGGACTAGCGGGAGTTGAGACCCAGTACTTC
TRBV7-8,TRBJ2-3,.,.,CASSPKTGPTDTQYF,TGTGCCAGCAGTCCTAAGACTGGCCCCACAGATACGCAGTATTTT
TRBV10-3,TRBJ2-5,.,.,CAISESIAALQETQYF,TGTGCCATCAGTGAGTCGATAGCGGCCCTCCAAGAGACCCAGTACTTC
TRBV9,TRBJ1-1,.,.,CASSVESGVTEAFF,TGTGCCAGCAGCGTAGAAAGTGGTGTCACTGAAGCTTTCTTT
TRBV25-1,TRBJ1-2,.,TRBD1,CASSERGQRNYGYTF,TGTGCCAGCAGTGAAAGGGGACAGAGAAACTATGGCTACACCTTC
TRBV6-5,TRBJ1-5,.,.,CASSPARGYQPQHF,TGTGCCAGTTCCCCGGCCAGGGGTTATCAGCCCCAGCATTTT